Listed below are T cell receptor beta chains from one sample, sequenced in a study of cytomegalovirus exposure and HLA in healthy donors. Measured with immunoSEQ multiplex PCR; TCRdb has only the in-frame clones, and not every one. The sample records under 130,000 clones, roughly 13% being singletons. The sequencing sample was made of PBMCs. The receptor source for this set is a man between 40 and 49 years old in good health and CMV-seropositive. The CDR3 runs from the conserved cysteine through the conserved F or W. The D gene is left open where the match is weak. Some rows mark clone size as missing; the rest say once, few, many or name a class of expanded clone.

j_gene | d_gene | abundance | v_gene | CDR3nt | CDR3aa
TRBJ2-7 | TRBD1 | few | TRBV7-2 | TGTGCGACAGCAGGGGGCAGGCTCTACGAGCAGTACTTC | CATAGGRLYEQYF
TRBJ1-2 | TRBD1 | few | TRBV14 | TGTGCCAGCAGCCGTGCACAGGGGAGAGGCGGCTACACCTTC | CASSRAQGRGGYTF
TRBJ2-1 | TRBD2 | - | TRBV4-1 | TGCGCCAGCAGCCAAGTTGTGGGACTAGAGCAGTTCTTC | CASSQVVGLEQFF
TRBJ2-1 | TRBD2 | - | TRBV7-6 | TGTGCCAGCAGCTTAGGGACTAGCGGGAGCTATGAGCAGTTCTTC | CASSLGTSGSYEQFF
TRBJ2-1 | - | - | TRBV7-2 | TGTGCCAGCAGCTTAGTAAGGGGAAGGAATGAGCAGTTCTTC | CASSLVRGRNEQFF
TRBJ2-7 | - | - | TRBV10-3 | TGTGCCACGGGGGACTCTAGGAGCTCCTACGAGCAGTACTTC | CATGDSRSSYEQYF
TRBJ1-1 | TRBD1 | - | TRBV5-4 | TGTGCCAGCAGCTTGGGAGGGCAGGGGGGTCACACTGAAGCTTTCTTT | CASSLGGQGGHTEAFF
TRBJ2-1 | - | few | TRBV5-1 | TGCGCCAGCAGCTTGGGGTCGGGGAATGAGCAGTTCTTC | CASSLGSGNEQFF
TRBJ1-5 | TRBD1 | few | TRBV30 | TGTGCCTGGACCCTAAGACAGGGTGGCCAGCCCCAGCATTTT | CAWTLRQGGQPQHF
TRBJ2-2 | TRBD2 | - | TRBV6-5 | TGTGCCAGCAGTTCCACCGGACTAGTCCACACCGGGGAGCTGTTTTTT | CASSSTGLVHTGELFF
TRBJ2-1 | TRBD2 | - | TRBV7-2 | TGTGCCAGCAGCTTAGCGCAGGTTGGGGTTCTAGCGGGAGTCATTGAGCAGTTCTTC | CASSLAQVGVLAGVIEQFF
TRBJ2-2 | TRBD1 | few | TRBV7-9 | TGTGCCAGCAGCTTAGGTTCCGGGACAGCGAACACCGGGGAGCTGTTTTTT | CASSLGSGTANTGELFF
TRBJ2-3 | TRBD1 | - | TRBV27 | TGTGCCAGCAGTCCAGACAGGGGGACAAGTTTTAACACAGATACGCAGTATTTT | CASSPDRGTSFNTDTQYF
TRBJ2-3 | TRBD2 | - | TRBV28 | TGTGCCAGCTTCGGTGGAGGGGCGGGAGGGCCTTGGAGGACGCAGTATTTT | CASFGGGAGGPWRTQYF
TRBJ1-1 | TRBD1 | - | TRBV7-2 | TGTGCCAGCAGCCTATCCGGGACAGGGAGCACTGAAGCTTTCTTT | CASSLSGTGSTEAFF
TRBJ2-3 | - | few | TRBV2 | TGTGCCAGCCGACGGTGGCCCTTAGCCACAGATACGCAGTATTTT | CASRRWPLATDTQYF
TRBJ1-1 | - | - | TRBV5-1 | TGCGCCAGCAGCTTAGGGAGTACTGAAGCTTTCTTT | CASSLGSTEAFF
TRBJ1-1 | - | few | TRBV5-1 | TGCGCCAGCAGCCAAGCGGGACGGAAGAACACTGAAGCTTTCTTT | CASSQAGRKNTEAFF
TRBJ2-5 | TRBD2 | few | TRBV28 | TGTGCCAGCAGGGTTAGCGGGACGATAAATCAAGAGACCCAGTACTTC | CASRVSGTINQETQYF
TRBJ2-2 | TRBD1 | - | TRBV29-1 | TGCAGCGGAAACAGGGGCGGCACCGGGGAGCTGTTTTTT | CSGNRGGTGELFF
TRBJ2-2 | - | few | TRBV9 | TGTGCCAGCAGCGTAGAGTTCTGGGGCAGGGGCCACACCGGGGAGCTGTTTTTT | CASSVEFWGRGHTGELFF
TRBJ2-1 | TRBD2 | few | TRBV7-2 | TGTGCCAGCAGCTCGACTAGCGGGAGGGCCGGGAATGAGCAGTTCTTC | CASSSTSGRAGNEQFF
TRBJ2-2 | - | - | TRBV4-1 | TGCGCCAGCAGCCAATTTCCTCAGGGGCCATCCACCGGGGAGCTGTTTTTT | CASSQFPQGPSTGELFF
TRBJ2-7 | TRBD2 | few | TRBV28 | TGTGCCAGCAGTTTACTGGGTAGCGGGCGTAAATCCTACGAGCAGTACTTC | CASSLLGSGRKSYEQYF
TRBJ2-1 | - | few | TRBV29-1 | TGCAGCGTTGAAGATTGGCCAGGCGCTAACGGAAACAAGCAGTTCTTC | CSVEDWPGANGNKQFF
TRBJ2-3 | - | few | TRBV5-1 | TGCGCCAGCAGCTTATACAGGGCGAACGATCCGAGCACAGATACGCAGTATTTT | CASSLYRANDPSTDTQYF
TRBJ2-4 | - | few | TRBV28 | TGTGCCAGCGAGGCCAAAAACATTAAGTACTTC | CASEAKNIKYF
TRBJ2-1 | TRBD2 | few | TRBV6-5 | TGTGCCACCCTGGGGCGGGAGGGGGATGAGCAGTTCTTC | CATLGREGDEQFF
TRBJ2-1 | TRBD2 | - | TRBV30 | TGTGCCTGGAGTGTACGAGGACTAGCGGGGTACAATGAGCAGTTCTTC | CAWSVRGLAGYNEQFF
TRBJ2-5 | TRBD2 | - | TRBV5-1 | TGCGCCAGCAGCTCGATGACTAGCGGACAAGAGACCCAGTACTTC | CASSSMTSGQETQYF
TRBJ1-1 | - | few | TRBV10-3 | TGTGCCATCAGTGAAGGTCGGCAGGGTCTAGGTAACACTGAAGCTTTCTTT | CAISEGRQGLGNTEAFF
TRBJ1-1 | TRBD1 | - | TRBV27 | TGTGCCAGCACTCCCTATGGGACAGAGAACACTGAAGCTTTCTTT | CASTPYGTENTEAFF
TRBJ2-2 | TRBD2 | few | TRBV7-3 | TGTGCCAGCAGCCGAACCGGACTAGCGGGAGCGAACACCGGGGAGCTGTTTTTT | CASSRTGLAGANTGELFF
TRBJ1-4 | - | - | TRBV18 | TGTGCCAGCTCACCACAGGGGGGGAGTGAAAAACTGTTTTTT | CASSPQGGSEKLFF
TRBJ2-7 | - | few | TRBV7-9 | TGTGCCAGCAGCTCCTGGAGAGCCTCCTACGAGCAGTACTTC | CASSSWRASYEQYF
TRBJ2-3 | TRBD2 | - | TRBV7-7 | TGTGCTAGCAGCCCCGGGACTAGCGGTTTCACAGATACGCAGTATTTT | CASSPGTSGFTDTQYF
TRBJ2-1 | TRBD2 | few | TRBV7-9 | TGTGCCAGCAGTCGGGGGGGGGCCTGGGACAATGAGCAGTTCTTC | CASSRGGAWDNEQFF
TRBJ1-1 | TRBD1 | few | TRBV19 | TGTGCCGTAAACAGGGGGCCGTTCACTGAAGCTTTCTTT | CAVNRGPFTEAFF
TRBJ2-1 | TRBD2 | few | TRBV5-1 | TGCGCCAGCAGCTCGGGACTAGCGGGAGTAAATGAGCAGTTCTTC | CASSSGLAGVNEQFF
TRBJ2-7 | - | - | TRBV5-6 | TGTGCCAGCAGCGCCCCGACAGTGAGCTACGAGCAGTACTTC | CASSAPTVSYEQYF
TRBJ2-5 | TRBD2 | - | TRBV7-9 | TGTGCCAGCAGCTTGGGACTAGCGGGAGTGGCCCAGTACTTC | CASSLGLAGVAQYF
TRBJ2-7 | - | few | TRBV19 | TGTGCCAGTAGCAAACAGAGCTACGAGCAGTACTTC | CASSKQSYEQYF
TRBJ2-1 | TRBD1 | few | TRBV5-1 | TGCGCCAGCAGTTTCGGACAGGGGGCCTACAATGAGCAGTTCTTC | CASSFGQGAYNEQFF
TRBJ2-5 | - | few | TRBV18 | TGTGCCAGCTCACCAGGAGAGCTTTGGGAGACCCAGTACTTC | CASSPGELWETQYF
TRBJ2-4 | TRBD2 | few | TRBV6-5 | TGTGCCAGCAGTTACTCCCCCACGGGAGGGCCTTACATTCAGTACTTC | CASSYSPTGGPYIQYF
TRBJ1-1 | TRBD1 | - | TRBV27 | TGTGCCAGCAGTTCCCTCGGACAGGGGACGAACACTGAAGCTTTCTTT | CASSSLGQGTNTEAFF
TRBJ2-3 | - | - | TRBV5-1 | TGCGCCAGCAGCTTGATGGCTCCTACAGATACGCAGTATTTT | CASSLMAPTDTQYF
TRBJ2-7 | TRBD1 | - | TRBV19 | TGTGCCAGTAGACCGAACCGGGACAGGACCTACGAGCAGTACTTC | CASRPNRDRTYEQYF
TRBJ2-7 | - | few | TRBV7-9 | TGTGCCAGCAGCTCACAGGGAGCCGAGCAGTACTTC | CASSSQGAEQYF
TRBJ2-1 | - | few | TRBV5-4 | TGTGCCAGCAGTCTTGGGGGGAGGCCCAATGAGCAGTTCTTC | CASSLGGRPNEQFF
TRBJ1-2 | - | - | TRBV5-5 | TGTGCCAGCAGCCTCCAGGGGAGTTACGGCTACACCTTC | CASSLQGSYGYTF